This entry lists 28 T cell receptor beta chains sequenced from one sample in a study of graft-versus-host responses after intestinal transplantation. Clones were sequenced by immunoSEQ multiplex PCR, and TCRdb holds only the in-frame ones, with some missing. This table holds around 30,000 clones, approximately 87% found once. The input for sequencing was PBMCs, taken roughly 29 days after intestinal transplant. These receptor sequences come from a human patient who received an intestinal transplant, so some T cells may come from the graft donor.

The J gene is TRBJ1-2, the V gene TRBV18; tentatively, D is TRBD1 (5 bases). With 3 bases removed from V and 2 bases from J, the gap between germline ends came to 7 bases. The CDR3 spans 13 residues. Germline V CDR1 and CDR2: KGHSH, LQKENI. The CDR3 sequence is CASSPDTNYGYTF. The CDR3 DNA reads TGTGCCAGCTCACCGGACACCAACTATGGCTACACCTTC. The full variable domain, rest sourced from reference TRBV18 and TRBJ1-2, is NAGVMQNPRHLVRRRGQEARLRCSPMKGHSHVYWYRQLPEEGLKFMVYLQKENIIDESGMPKERFSAEFPKEGPSILRIQQVVRGDSAAYFCASSPDTNYGYTFGSGTRLTVV.

Note on this clone: An end of the junction does not agree with germline; a read error may underlie this. The V and J genes are TRBV4-1 and TRBJ2-7; D might be TRBD2 (5 bases). Looked up from germline, CDR1 is MGHRA and CDR2 is YSYEKL. The CDR3 has 17 residues. CDR3 in DNA: TGCGCCAGCAGCCAGTACGAAAATCCGGGTGGAGGTTACGAGCAGCACTTC. It encodes CASSQYENPGGGYEQHF.

The count of this clone is one. The V gene is TRBV5-6, the J gene TRBJ1-3; 7 bases align to TRBD1. Germline values: CDR1 SGHDT, CDR2 YYEEEE. With V trimmed by 2 bases and J by 0 bases, 8 bases remained unmatched. The CDR3 consists of 17 residues. Here the CDR3 reads CASSFGTVLHSGNTIYF. The CDR3 nucleotides are TGTGCCAGCAGCTTCGGGACAGTACTTCACTCTGGAAACACCATATATTTT.

The V and J genes are TRBV6-5 and TRBJ1-1, with D uncertain. V gave up 2 bases and J gave up 0 bases, with 10 bases separating them. CDR3 length: 15 residues. Germline assignment: CDR1 MNHEY and CDR2 SVGAGI. The CDR3 region is CASSYAFSLNTEAFF. Here the CDR3 DNA reads TGTGCCAGCAGTTACGCCTTTTCCTTGAACACTGAAGCTTTCTTT.

The rearrangement joins TRBV29-1 to TRBJ2-7; D is undetermined. Germline lookup yields CDR1 SQVTM and CDR2 ANQGSEA. Trimming stripped 6 bases from V and 2 bases from J, with 14 bases between. The CDR3 has 13 amino acids. The CDR3 coding sequence is TGCAGCGTCATAACTACAAAAACCTACGAGCAGTACTTC. Protein product: CSVITTKTYEQYF.

The V call is TRBV6-5, the J call TRBJ2-3, with D perhaps TRBD2 (6 bases). CDR1 MNHEY and CDR2 SVGAGI come from the germline V gene. Between the trimmed V and J ends, which lost 5 bases and 3 bases, there was a span of 6 bases. This CDR3 comprises 12 residues. The DNA of the CDR3 is TGTGCCAGCAGTCGGGGGACAGATACGCAGTATTTT. Translated: CASSRGTDTQYF.

In its sample, this clone was seen a few times. V is TRBV7-6 and J is TRBJ2-7; 12 bases line up with TRBD2. With 5 bases clipped from V and 6 bases from J, the junction kept 8 bases outside the gene matches. Germline assignment: CDR1 SGHVS and CDR2 FNYEAQ. This CDR3 contains 15 residues. The CDR3: CASSPSSGRAGEQYF. The DNA for the CDR3 is TGTGCCAGCAGCCCATCTAGCGGGAGGGCCGGCGAGCAGTACTTC.

The chain joins TRBV5-1 to TRBJ2-7; TRBD1 or TRBD2 may be the D gene (5 bases each). Germline-derived CDR1 and CDR2 are SGHRS and YFSETQ. Between the trimmed V and J ends, which lost 0 bases and 2 bases, there was a span of 9 bases. This CDR3 region has 14 residues. This CDR3 is CASSLVQEAYEQYF. CDR3 DNA sequence: TGCGCCAGCAGCTTGGTACAGGAGGCCTACGAGCAGTACTTC.

In regard to this clone: Germline is not matched at one junction end, which may reflect a read error. In the same sample, other DNA sequences code for this CDR3. This chain joins TRBV4-1 and TRBJ2-2, with 8 bases fitting TRBD2. The CDR3 is 17 amino acids. Germline values: CDR1 MGHRA, CDR2 YSYEKL. In DNA form, the CDR3 reads TGCGCCAGCAGCTCCCGTGTAGTAGCGGGGAACACCGGTGAGCTGTTTTTT. Protein: CASSSRVVAGNTGELFF.

The chain recombines TRBV7-3 with TRBJ2-3; TRBD2 matches 7 bases. CDR3 size: 15 residues. Trimming removed 0 bases from V and 4 bases from J; junction bases left unmatched: 4. Germline-derived CDR1 and CDR2 are SGHTA and FQGTGA. The chain's CDR3 is CASSLTGGSPDTQYF. DNA of the CDR3: TGTGCCAGCAGCTTAACGGGAGGGAGTCCAGATACGCAGTATTTT.

The rearrangement joins TRBV6-5 to TRBJ2-7; D gene ambiguous. The germline V gene has CDR1 MNHEY and CDR2 SVGAGI. This CDR3 has 12 residues. V lost 0 bases and J lost 7, with 7 bases in between. CDR3 DNA sequence: TGTGCCAGCAGTTACTCGATGGGAGAGCAGTACTTC. It is translated as CASSYSMGEQYF.

J is TRBJ1-2 and V is TRBV6-1; a weak D match, TRBD1 (6 bases). The CDR3 contains 16 residues. Germline CDR1 MNHNS, CDR2 SASEGT. V lost 0 bases and J lost 4, with 15 bases in between. In nucleotides, the CDR3 is TGTGCCAGCAGTGAAGCAAGGGACACTAGGGGCTATGGCTACACCTTC. It translates to CASSEARDTRGYGYTF.

The gene calls are TRBV11-2 and TRBJ1-5; D gene unclear. CDR1 and CDR2 from the germline V gene are SGHAT and FQNNGV. The length of the CDR3 is 15 residues. Trimming removed 0 bases at V and 4 bases at J, with 10 bases between. The CDR3, as DNA: TGTGCCAGCAGCTTAGAGACCGTCGGGAATCAGCCCCAGCATTTT. This gives the protein CASSLETVGNQPQHF.

In nucleotides, the CDR3 is TGCGCCAGCAGCGACGGATCGACCTACGAGCAGTACTTC. Translated: CASSDGSTYEQYF. The chain links TRBV5-1 to TRBJ2-7, with unresolved D. Germline V gives CDR1 SGHRS, CDR2 YFSETQ. This CDR3 is built from 13 residues. V lost 4 bases and J lost 2, with 10 bases in between.

This clone was seen a few times. The J gene is TRBJ2-6, the V gene TRBV4-3; 12 bases match TRBD1. J was trimmed by 4 bases and V by 3 bases; bases with no gene match: 4. Germline-derived CDR1 and CDR2 are LGHNA and YSLEER. CDR3 length: 17 residues. In DNA, the CDR3 is TGCGCCAGCAGCCAGGGGACAGGGGGCGCCGGGGCCAACGTCCTGACTTTC. The encoded protein is CASSQGTGGAGANVLTF.

The chain joins TRBV9 to TRBJ2-7; D unclear. Trimming stripped 0 bases from V and 6 bases from J, with 10 bases between. Germline V lookup: CDR1 SGDLS, CDR2 YYNGEE. CDR3 length equals 13 residues. The CDR3 nucleotides are TGTGCCAGCAGCGTAGCTGGGTACGGCGAGCAGTACTTC. Translating it yields CASSVAGYGEQYF.

The chain uses TRBV5-6 and TRBJ2-1; D ambiguous. The CDR3 totals 12 residues. Between the trimmed V and J ends, which lost 4 bases and 3 bases, there was a span of 5 bases. Looked up from germline, CDR1 is SGHDT and CDR2 is YYEEEE. For the CDR3, the DNA is TGTGCCAGCAGCGGGATCTACAATGAGCAGTTCTTC. Its translation is CASSGIYNEQFF. Based on the CDR3 plus reference TRBV5-6 and TRBJ2-1, the full variable domain is DAGVTQSPTHLIKTRGQQVTLRCSPKSGHDTVSWYQQALGQGPQFIFQYYEEEERQRGNFPDRFSGHQFPNYSSELNVNALLLGDSALYLCASSGIYNEQFFGPGTRLTVL.

The chain employs TRBV30 and TRBJ2-3, with 8 bases matching TRBD2. CDR1 GTSNPN and CDR2 SVGIG come from the germline V gene (reference sequence). J gave up 0 bases and V 1 base, and 3 bases lay outside the gene matches. The CDR3 totals 15 residues. The CDR3 nucleotides are TGTGCCTGGAGTGGGAAGCGGGGGAGCACAGATACGCAGTATTTT. This sequence encodes CAWSGKRGSTDTQYF. Full variable domain (rest looked up from reference TRBV30 and TRBJ2-3): SQTIHQWPATLVQPVGSPLSLECTVEGTSNPNLYWYRQAAGRGLQLLFYSVGIGQISSEVPQNLSASRPQDRQFILSSKKLLLSDSGFYLCAWSGKRGSTDTQYFGPGTRLTVL.

The CDR3 DNA reads as TGTGCCAGCAGACCAGGGAGAAGTCAGGGCTACGAGCAGTACTTC. It encodes CASRPGRSQGYEQYF. The chain links TRBV6-1 to TRBJ2-7; the D call may be TRBD1 or TRBD2 (5 bases each). The V gene's germline CDR1 is MNHNS and CDR2 SASEGT. This CDR3 spans 15 amino acids. Deletions cut 6 bases from V and 3 bases from J, with 18 bases between.

The genes are TRBV4-1 and TRBJ2-4; weak D call: TRBD2 (5 bases). The V end was cut by 3 bases, the J end by 7 bases, with 10 bases between. Germline-derived CDR1 and CDR2 are MGHRA and YSYEKL. CDR3 length equals 13 residues. The CDR3 DNA sequence: TGCGCCAGCAGCCAGGAGACGGGGAACATTCAGTACTTC. Translating gives CASSQETGNIQYF.

V usage is TRBV19 and J usage is TRBJ2-7; 7 bases agree with TRBD1. V dropped 4 bases and J dropped 2; count of bases not matched to a gene: 5. The CDR3 has 14 residues. Germline V gene sequence: CDR1 LNHDA, CDR2 SQIVND (reference sequence). CDR3 nucleotide sequence: TGTGCCAGTAGTAAAAACAGGGGCCCCTACGAGCAGTACTTC. Translation: CASSKNRGPYEQYF.

V and J are TRBV11-2 and TRBJ2-6; a weak D match, TRBD1 (5 bases). The CDR3 sequence is 15 residues long. V was trimmed by 5 bases and J by 0 bases, leaving 8 bases between them. From germline, CDR1 is SGHAT and CDR2 FQNNGV. Here the CDR3 DNA reads TGTGCCAGCAGCCCACAGGTCTCTGGGGCCAACGTCCTGACTTTC. Its translation: CASSPQVSGANVLTF.

This clone was seen a few times. The chain recombines TRBV19 with TRBJ1-4, with 8 positions matching TRBD1. CDR3 length: 15 amino acids. J lost 5 bases, V lost 5 bases, and 7 bases had no gene match. CDR1 and CDR2 from the germline V gene are LNHDA and SQIVND (reference sequence). The CDR3 is CASSLGTGLNEKLFF. As DNA, the CDR3 is TGTGCCAGTAGTCTTGGGACAGGACTAAATGAAAAACTGTTTTTT. Drawing the rest from reference TRBV19 and TRBJ1-4, the complete variable domain is DGGITQSPKYLFRKEGQNVTLSCEQNLNHDAMYWYRQDPGQGLRLIYYSQIVNDFQKGDIAEGYSVSREKKESFPLTVTSAQKNPTAFYLCASSLGTGLNEKLFFGSGTQLSVL.

The chain links TRBV11-2 to TRBJ2-7; D ambiguous. Trimming took 0 bases from V and 3 from J, leaving 6 bases between them. Germline values: CDR1 SGHAT, CDR2 FQNNGV. This CDR3 has 13 residues. Written as DNA, the CDR3 is TGTGCCAGCAGCTTAGAACGGATCTACGAGCAGTACTTC. It encodes CASSLERIYEQYF. The variable domain in full, with the rest retrieved from reference TRBV11-2 and TRBJ2-7, is EAGVAQSPRYKIIEKRQSVAFWCNPISGHATLYWYQQILGQGPKLLIQFQNNGVVDDSQLPKDRFSAERLKGVDSTLKIQPAKLEDSAVYLCASSLERIYEQYFGPGTRLTVT.

The chain uses TRBV6-1 and TRBJ1-1; 11 bases map to TRBD1. The germline V gene has CDR1 MNHNS and CDR2 SASEGT. Trimming took 5 bases from V and 11 from J; bases not matched to a gene: 10. The length of the CDR3 is 14 residues. CDR3 sequence reads: CASSRTGQGVEAFF. CDR3 bases: TGTGCCAGCAGTCGAACGGGACAGGGGGTAGAGGCTTTCTTT.

The genes are TRBV7-9 and TRBJ2-7, with 8 positions matching TRBD2. V lost 1 base to trimming and J lost 2 bases; unmatched junction nucleotides: 7. The CDR3 loop spans 16 amino acids. CDR1 and CDR2 (germline): SEHNR, FQNEAQ (reference sequence). The CDR3 nucleotides read TGTGCCAGCAGCTTAGGTCTAGCGGGCAAGACCTACGAGCAGTACTTC. Translation: CASSLGLAGKTYEQYF.

This clone was observed a single time. The chain uses TRBV7-2 and TRBJ2-2; D perhaps matches TRBD1 (6 bases). CDR3 length: 13 residues. The germline V gene encodes CDR1 SGHTA and CDR2 FQGNSA. V lost 8 bases, J lost 4 bases, and 11 bases lay in between. CDR3 DNA sequence: TGTGCCAGCGCAGGGGTTACCACCGGGGAGCTGTTTTTT. Translated, it gives CASAGVTTGELFF.

This chain connects TRBV27 to TRBJ2-3, with a tentative D call TRBD1 (6 bases). The V gene's germline CDR1 is MNHEY and CDR2 SMNVEV (reference sequence). This CDR3 is 14 amino acids long. Trimming took off 6 bases at V and 6 bases at J, with 16 bases between the two ends. CDR3 sequence: CASSRWERGDTQYF. The CDR3 DNA sequence: TGTGCCAGCAGCCGGTGGGAGAGGGGGGATACGCAGTATTTT.